The next 6 T cell receptor beta chains were all read from a single sample in a study of blood T cell repertoires in COVID-19. Assay: immunoSEQ multiplex PCR; the TCRdb copy retains only in-frame clones and omits some. Of about 140,000 clones in the sample, 70% to 80% were seen once. Sequenced sample: peripheral blood. These receptors originate from a man in his 60s who had recovered from COVID-19.

Only one count was recorded for this clone. This sequence joins TRBV10-1 and TRBJ2-7; the D gene is possibly TRBD2 (5 bases). Trimming pared 7 bases from V and 5 bases from J, leaving 12 bases between. CDR1 is WNHNN and CDR2 is SYGVQD in the germline V gene (reference sequence). The CDR3 sequence is 12 residues long. CDR3 bases: TGCGCCAGCACCCTCGACGGGGACGAGCAGTACTTC. Residues: CASTLDGDEQYF.

This clone was found a few times. The V call is TRBV6-2 or TRBV6-3, the J call TRBJ1-2; 7 bases align to TRBD1. Germline V gene lookup returns CDR1 MNHEY and CDR2 SVGEGT. CDR3 length: 13 amino acids. V gave up 4 bases and J gave up 7 bases; unmatched junction bases: 6. The CDR3 loop is CASSFRQGSGYTF. The DNA for the CDR3 is TGTGCCAGCAGTTTCCGACAGGGCTCTGGCTACACCTTC.

The chain carries TRBV4-1 and TRBJ2-1; 7 bases align to TRBD1. The CDR3 contains 16 residues. V trimming: 0 bases; J trimming: 6 bases; junction bases outside the gene matches: 8. Germline V gene sequence: CDR1 MGHRA, CDR2 YSYEKL. DNA of the CDR3: TGCGCCAGCAGCCAAGAGGCTCAGGGGGTCGGCAATGAGCAGTTCTTC. Its protein product is CASSQEAQGVGNEQFF.

J is TRBJ1-5 and V is TRBV6-1; tentative D call: TRBD1 (6 bases). Trimming took off 3 bases at V and 2 bases at J, with 14 bases between the two ends. The CDR3 length is 16 residues. CDR1 is MNHNS and CDR2 is SASEGT in the germline V gene. The CDR3 loop is CASSDLRGGGNQPQHF. The CDR3 coding sequence is TGTGCCAGCAGTGACCTCAGGGGAGGGGGCAATCAGCCCCAGCATTTT.

The V and J genes are TRBV16 and TRBJ2-6, with D hard to call. CDR3 size: 15 residues. The V and J ends lost 4 bases and 0 bases respectively, with 7 bases between them. CDR1 and CDR2 from the germline V gene are KGHSY and FQNENV. Here the CDR3 reads CASSPGYSGANVLTF. As DNA, the CDR3 is TGTGCCAGCAGCCCCGGGTACTCTGGGGCCAACGTCCTGACTTTC.

The rearrangement uses TRBV7-2 and TRBJ1-2, with 9 bases matching TRBD1. Germline-derived CDR1 and CDR2 are SGHTA and FQGNSA. The V and J ends lost 2 bases and 4 bases, in that order; junction bases with no gene match: 5. This CDR3 region has 15 residues. The CDR3 DNA reads TGTGCCAGCAGCTTAACGACAGGGGGGACCTATGGCTACACCTTC. Its translation: CASSLTTGGTYGYTF.